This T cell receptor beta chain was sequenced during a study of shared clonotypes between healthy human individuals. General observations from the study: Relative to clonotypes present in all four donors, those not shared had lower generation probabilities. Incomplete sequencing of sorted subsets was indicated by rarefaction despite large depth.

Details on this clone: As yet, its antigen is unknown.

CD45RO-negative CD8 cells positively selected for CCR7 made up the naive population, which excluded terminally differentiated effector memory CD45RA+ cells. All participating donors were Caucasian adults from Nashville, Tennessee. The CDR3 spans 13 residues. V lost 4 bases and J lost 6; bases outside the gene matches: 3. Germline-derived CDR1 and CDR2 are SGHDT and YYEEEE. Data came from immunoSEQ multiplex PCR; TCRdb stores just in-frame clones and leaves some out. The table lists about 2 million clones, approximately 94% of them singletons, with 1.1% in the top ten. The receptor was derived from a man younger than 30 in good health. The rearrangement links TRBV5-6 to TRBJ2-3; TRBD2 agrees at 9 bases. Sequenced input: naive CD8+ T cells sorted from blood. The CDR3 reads CASSPAGGDTQYF. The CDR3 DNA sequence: TGTGCCAGCAGCCCAGCGGGAGGCGATACGCAGTATTTT.